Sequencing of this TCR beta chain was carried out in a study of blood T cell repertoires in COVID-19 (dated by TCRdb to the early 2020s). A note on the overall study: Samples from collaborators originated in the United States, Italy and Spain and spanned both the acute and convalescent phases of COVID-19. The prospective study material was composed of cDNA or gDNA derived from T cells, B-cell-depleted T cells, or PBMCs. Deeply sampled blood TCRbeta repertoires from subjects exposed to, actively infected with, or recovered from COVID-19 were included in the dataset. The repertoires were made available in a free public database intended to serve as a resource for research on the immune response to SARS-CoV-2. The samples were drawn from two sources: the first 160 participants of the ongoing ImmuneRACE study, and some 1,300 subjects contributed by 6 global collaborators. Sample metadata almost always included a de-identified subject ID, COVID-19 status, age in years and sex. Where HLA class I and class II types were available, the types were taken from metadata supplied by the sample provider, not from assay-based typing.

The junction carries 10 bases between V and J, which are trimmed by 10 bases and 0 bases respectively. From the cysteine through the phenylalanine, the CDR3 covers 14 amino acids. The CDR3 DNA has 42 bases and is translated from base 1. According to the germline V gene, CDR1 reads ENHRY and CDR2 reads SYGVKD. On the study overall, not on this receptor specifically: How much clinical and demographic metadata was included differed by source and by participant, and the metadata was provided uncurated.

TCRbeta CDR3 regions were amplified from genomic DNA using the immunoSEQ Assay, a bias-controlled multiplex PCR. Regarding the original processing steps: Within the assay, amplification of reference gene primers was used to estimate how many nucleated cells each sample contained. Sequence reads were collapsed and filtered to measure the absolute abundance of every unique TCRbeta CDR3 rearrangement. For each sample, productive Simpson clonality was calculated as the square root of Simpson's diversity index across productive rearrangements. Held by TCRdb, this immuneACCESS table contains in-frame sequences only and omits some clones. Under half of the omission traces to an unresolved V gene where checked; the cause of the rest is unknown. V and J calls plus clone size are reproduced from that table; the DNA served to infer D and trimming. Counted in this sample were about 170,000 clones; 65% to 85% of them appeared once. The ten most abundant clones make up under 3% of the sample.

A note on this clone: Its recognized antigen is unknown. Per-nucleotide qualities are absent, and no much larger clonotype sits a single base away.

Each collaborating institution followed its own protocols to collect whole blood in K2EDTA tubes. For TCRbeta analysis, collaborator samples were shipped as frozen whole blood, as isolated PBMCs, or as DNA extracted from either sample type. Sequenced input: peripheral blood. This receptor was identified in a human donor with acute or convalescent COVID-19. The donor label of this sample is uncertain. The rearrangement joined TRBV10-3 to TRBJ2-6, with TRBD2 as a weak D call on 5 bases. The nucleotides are TGTGCCACCGCCGGGATCTCTGGGGCCAACGTCCTGACTTTC. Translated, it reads CATAGISGANVLTF.